The entry below gives a single TCR beta chain sequence along with its context. Germline trimming cut 3 bases from V and 2 bases from J; bases unmatched to any gene: 6. This CDR3 spans 17 amino acids. Germline V gene data show CDR1 as LGHNA and CDR2 as YSLEER. The sample is drawn from a study of blood T cell repertoires in COVID-19. The table came from immunoSEQ multiplex PCR; TCRdb's copy has only in-frame clones and leaves some out. The data hold about 92,000 clones, with about three quarters observed a single time. Specimen: peripheral blood. This chain connects TRBV4-3 to TRBJ2-1, with TRBD2 matching over 11 bases. The receptor was derived from a man in his fifties or sixties who had recovered from COVID-19. The DNA of the CDR3 is TGCGCCAGCAGCCAGATTCTAGCGGGAGGCCCCTACAATGAGCAGTTCTTC. It codes for CASSQILAGGPYNEQFF.